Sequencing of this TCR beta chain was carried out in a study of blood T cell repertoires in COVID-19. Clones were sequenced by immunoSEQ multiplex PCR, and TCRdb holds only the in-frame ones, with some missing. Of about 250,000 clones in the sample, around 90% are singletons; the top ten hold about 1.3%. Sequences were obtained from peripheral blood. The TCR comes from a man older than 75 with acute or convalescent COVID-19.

The CDR3 DNA reads as TGTGCCAGCGCGGCAACAATGAACACTGAAGCTTTCTTT. Translation gives CASAATMNTEAFF. This chain connects TRBV19 to TRBJ1-1; D unresolved. The CDR3 contains 13 residues. With 9 bases removed from V and 0 bases from J, the gap between germline ends came to 11 bases. CDR1 LNHDA and CDR2 SQIVND come from the germline V gene (reference sequence).